These 29 T cell receptor beta chains were all obtained from the same sample, sequenced in a study of blood T cell repertoires in COVID-19. This table comes from immunoSEQ multiplex PCR, and its TCRdb copy is limited to in-frame clones, with some not included. Counted here are around 19,000 clones, roughly 89% occurring once; the ten biggest clones make up 11%. The sample consisted of peripheral blood. All receptors derive from a human donor in a cohort sampled during active COVID-19.

The chain carries TRBV18 and TRBJ1-1, with 7 bases identical to TRBD1. Germline assignment: CDR1 KGHSH and CDR2 LQKENI. V was clipped by 0 bases and J by 5 bases; unmatched bases: 9. The CDR3 runs 16 residues. CDR3 amino acids: CASSPPLTGEKTEAFF. The DNA for the CDR3 is TGTGCCAGCTCACCACCTCTAACAGGGGAAAAGACTGAAGCTTTCTTT.

V gene TRBV14 combines with J gene TRBJ2-5, with D possibly being TRBD2 (6 bases). The V and J ends lost 1 base and 1 base respectively, with 16 bases between them. In germline, CDR1 is SGHDN, CDR2 FVKESK. This CDR3 is built from 17 residues. The CDR3 bases are TGTGCCAGCAGCCAAGGGGAGGTGCCAGGGCCCCAAGAGACCCAGTACTTC. It yields the protein CASSQGEVPGPQETQYF.

The V and J genes are TRBV7-2 and TRBJ1-5, with D maybe TRBD1 (6 bases). V lost 7 bases and J lost 2, with 12 bases in between. The CDR3 loop spans 14 amino acids. CDR1 is SGHTA and CDR2 is FQGNSA in the germline V gene. This CDR3 is CASTQAGGNQPQHF. Written as DNA, the CDR3 is TGTGCCAGCACACAGGCAGGGGGCAATCAGCCCCAGCATTTT. Using reference TRBV7-2 and TRBJ1-5 for the parts outside the CDR3, the full variable domain is GAGVSQSPSNKVTEKGKDVELRCDPISGHTALYWYRQSLGQGLEFLIYFQGNSAPDKSGLPSDRFSAERTGGSVSTLTIQRTQQEDSAVYLCASTQAGGNQPQHFGDGTRLSIL.

The chain is built from TRBV2 and TRBJ1-2; D gene uncertain. The V end was cut by 3 bases, the J end by 13 bases, with 12 bases between. This CDR3 spans 11 amino acids. Germline V gene sequence: CDR1 SNHLY, CDR2 FYNNEI. The CDR3: CASSERHQSTF. The CDR3 coding sequence is TGTGCCAGCAGTGAGAGACACCAATCCACCTTC.

The chain uses TRBV15 and TRBJ1-2; 7 bases line up with TRBD1. V dropped 0 bases and J dropped 5; count of bases not matched to a gene: 3. Per the germline V gene, CDR1 is LNHNV and CDR2 is YYDKDF (reference sequence). This CDR3 has 14 amino acids. The CDR3: CATSRDPGQYGYTF. The CDR3 DNA reads as TGTGCCACCAGCAGAGACCCGGGACAGTATGGCTACACCTTC.

The chain combines TRBV7-2 with TRBJ1-4, with D tentatively TRBD1 (5 bases). The CDR3 sequence is 13 residues long. V lost 9 bases and J 4 bases, leaving 12 bases between the germline ends. Germline loops: CDR1 SGHTA, CDR2 FQGNSA. CDR3 sequence: CASNWGVNEKLFF. CDR3 bases: TGTGCCAGTAATTGGGGGGTTAATGAAAAACTGTTTTTT.

J is TRBJ2-5 and V is TRBV5-4, with D maybe TRBD2 (6 bases). There are 18 residues in the CDR3. The V and J ends lost 1 base and 5 bases respectively, with 24 bases between them. Germline V CDR1 and CDR2: SGHNT, YYREEE (reference sequence). This chain's CDR3 is CASSLRGKRTEGEETQYF. CDR3 in DNA: TGTGCCAGCAGCTTGCGCGGCAAAAGGACGGAGGGTGAGGAGACCCAGTACTTC.

The CDR3 sequence: CASIPGHTNTEAFF. CDR3 in DNA: TGTGCCAGTATACCCGGACACACCAACACTGAAGCTTTCTTT. The J gene is TRBJ1-1, the V gene TRBV19, with D tentatively TRBD1 (5 bases). The V gene lost 7 bases and the J gene lost 2 bases, with 14 bases spanning the gap. Germline-derived CDR1 and CDR2 are LNHDA and SQIVND (reference sequence). The CDR3 runs 14 residues.

The rearrangement uses TRBV19 and TRBJ1-3, with no clear D. Germline assignment: CDR1 LNHDA and CDR2 SQIVND (reference sequence). The CDR3 consists of 15 residues. V dropped 4 bases and J dropped 2 bases, with 12 bases sitting between them. The CDR3 sequence: CASSKVEGAGNTIYF. The CDR3 bases are TGTGCCAGTAGTAAGGTGGAGGGAGCTGGAAACACCATATATTTT.

This clone appeared once. The V gene is TRBV6-2 or TRBV6-3, the J gene TRBJ2-1; 8 positions agree with TRBD2. J was trimmed by 5 bases and V by 5 bases; bases with no gene match: 8. Germline CDR1 is MNHEY and CDR2 is SVGEGT. The CDR3 totals 15 residues. CDR3 nucleotides: TGTGCCAGCAGTCAAAGCGGGAGTAGAAACAATGAGCAGTTCTTC. Translation gives CASSQSGSRNNEQFF.

This rearrangement joins TRBV7-3 to TRBJ2-1, with 14 nucleotides matching TRBD2. The CDR3 totals 15 residues. Looked up from germline, CDR1 is SGHTA and CDR2 is FQGTGA. The V and J ends lost 3 bases and 6 bases, in that order; junction bases with no gene match: 1. This chain's CDR3 is CASSFGLAGGNEQFF. The CDR3 DNA follows: TGTGCCAGCAGCTTCGGACTAGCGGGAGGCAATGAGCAGTTCTTC.

The rearrangement joins TRBV27 to TRBJ1-6; 7 bases map to TRBD1. Germline V lookup: CDR1 MNHEY, CDR2 SMNVEV (reference sequence). The trim removed 6 bases at V and 6 bases at J, leaving 2 bases unmatched. The CDR3 contains 13 residues. The CDR3 DNA follows: TGTGCCAGCAGGGACAGGTTTAATTCACCCCTCCACTTT. This encodes CASRDRFNSPLHF.

CDR3 sequence reads: CASSLDQNYGQFF. DNA for the CDR3: TGTGCCAGCAGCTTAGACCAGAATTATGGGCAGTTCTTC. The V gene is TRBV7-8, the J gene TRBJ2-1; the D is unclear. Trimming stripped 1 base from V and 12 bases from J, with 13 bases between. This CDR3 comprises 13 residues. Germline V gene sequence: CDR1 SGHVS, CDR2 FQNEAQ.

The chain is built from TRBV2 and TRBJ2-3; D unresolved. V was cut by 5 bases and J by 0 bases, with 6 bases left in between. Per the germline V gene, CDR1 is SNHLY and CDR2 is FYNNEI. This CDR3 comprises 13 residues. CDR3 residues: CASSQISTDTQYF. The CDR3, as DNA: TGTGCCAGCAGTCAGATCAGCACAGATACGCAGTATTTT. Using reference TRBV2 and TRBJ2-3 for the parts outside the CDR3, the full variable domain is EPEVTQTPSHQVTQMGQEVILRCVPISNHLYFYWYRQILGQKVEFLVSFYNNEISEKSEIFDDQFSVERPDGSNFTLKIRSTKLEDSAMYFCASSQISTDTQYFGPGTRLTVL.

The chain recombines TRBV4-1 with TRBJ2-5; perhaps TRBD1 as D (6 bases). Germline V gene lookup returns CDR1 MGHRA and CDR2 YSYEKL. The CDR3 has 14 residues. Trimming shortened V by 0 bases and J by 2 bases, and 7 bases separated the two germline ends. The CDR3 loop reads CASSQDRGQETQYF. CDR3 in DNA: TGCGCCAGCAGCCAAGACAGGGGACAAGAGACCCAGTACTTC.

The chain recombines TRBV2 with TRBJ2-3; D is possibly TRBD2 (7 bases). Looked up from germline, CDR1 is SNHLY and CDR2 is FYNNEI. The ends were cut back, 8 bases at V and 5 bases at J, with 14 bases in the middle. The CDR3 is 13 residues long. CDR3 nucleotides: TGTGCCAGCGGAAGGGGGGGGCTAGATACGCAGTATTTT. It specifies CASGRGGLDTQYF.

This clone appeared a few times. This chain uses TRBV3-1 (or the pseudogene TRBV3-2) with TRBJ1-5, with D tentatively TRBD1 (6 bases). Trimming removed 4 bases at V and 3 bases at J, with 7 bases between. CDR1 and CDR2 from the germline V gene are LGHDT and YNNKEL (reference sequence). The CDR3 sequence is 13 residues long. The CDR3 DNA reads as TGTGCCAGCAGCCGGGACAACAATCAGCCCCAGCATTTT. This codes for CASSRDNNQPQHF.

This clone occurred once. V gene TRBV6-2 or TRBV6-3 combines with J gene TRBJ2-4; 8 positions agree with TRBD1. Germline CDR1 reads MNHEY; CDR2 reads SVGEGT. J gave up 9 bases and V 6 bases, and 7 bases lay outside the gene matches. The CDR3 totals 13 residues. The CDR3 nucleotides are TGTGCCAGCAGCCCCGGACAGGGACCCATTCAGTACTTC. This encodes CASSPGQGPIQYF.

The chain recombines TRBV7-7 with TRBJ2-7; TRBD1 agrees at 9 bases. Germline assignment: CDR1 SSHAT and CDR2 FNYEAQ (reference sequence). This CDR3 is built from 14 residues. V lost 6 bases and J lost 4; bases outside the gene matches: 7. CDR3 sequence reads: CASSSGQGPYEQYF. In DNA form, the CDR3 reads TGTGCCAGCAGTTCCGGACAGGGGCCTTACGAGCAGTACTTC.

This clone turned up a few times. The gene calls are TRBV24-1 and TRBJ2-1, with TRBD1 matching over 8 bases. The length of the CDR3 is 15 residues. Germline V gene sequence: CDR1 KGHDR, CDR2 SFDVKD. J gave up 4 bases and V 5 bases, and 6 bases lay outside the gene matches. The CDR3: CATSATGGTYNEQFF. The CDR3 coding sequence is TGTGCCACCAGTGCCACAGGGGGTACTTACAATGAGCAGTTCTTC.

The chain combines TRBV7-9 with TRBJ2-1, with TRBD1 identical over 8 bases. The CDR3 length is 16 residues. The V gene's germline CDR1 is SEHNR and CDR2 FQNEAQ (reference sequence). Trimming cost V 4 bases and J 7 bases; bases outside gene matches: 12. The CDR3 is CASSSRGLSFFNEQFF. The CDR3 nucleotides are TGTGCCAGCAGCTCCAGGGGGCTGAGTTTTTTTAATGAGCAGTTCTTC.

This chain connects TRBV6-2 or TRBV6-3 to TRBJ2-7; D is possibly TRBD2 (5 bases). The V gene lost 2 bases and the J gene lost 0 bases, with 29 bases spanning the gap. The CDR3 spans 21 residues. Germline V gene data show CDR1 as MNHEY and CDR2 as SVGEGT. CDR3 nucleotides: TGTGCCAGCAGTTACCGCCTCGGGAAGTCCCACACACGGTTCTCCTCCTACGAGCAGTACTTC. Protein: CASSYRLGKSHTRFSSYEQYF.

The chain combines TRBV30 with TRBJ2-7; 9 bases are shared with TRBD1. The CDR3 contains 16 residues. CDR1 is GTSNPN, CDR2 SVGIG, per germline (reference sequence). Unmatched junction bases numbered 11, after V lost 4 bases and J lost 1 base. CDR3 nucleotide sequence: TGTGCCTGGACCAAACAGGGACAGGGCGGATCCTACGAGCAGTACTTC. Encoded protein: CAWTKQGQGGSYEQYF.

The chain has TRBV28 and TRBJ1-2; no clear D gene. V shed 10 bases and J shed 4 bases, with 19 bases lying between them. CDR1 and CDR2 from the germline V gene are MDHEN and SYDVKM. This CDR3 region has 14 residues. The CDR3 sequence: CATLLAQRGYGYTF. The CDR3 nucleotides read TGTGCCACTCTACTGGCGCAGCGGGGCTATGGCTACACCTTC.

The chain joins TRBV4-2 to TRBJ2-5; a possible D gene is TRBD1 (6 bases). V dropped 2 bases and J dropped 4 bases, with 11 bases sitting between them. There are 14 residues in the CDR3. Germline CDR1 is LGHNA and CDR2 is YNFKEQ. The CDR3 region is CASSQNTRGETQYF. CDR3 DNA: TGTGCCAGCAGCCAAAATACCAGGGGAGAGACCCAGTACTTC.

This chain links TRBV28 with TRBJ2-1; no firm D call. The germline CDR1 and CDR2 sequences are MDHEN and SYDVKM. The CDR3 length is 15 residues. V lost 3 bases, J lost 0 bases, and 9 bases lay in between. CDR3 DNA: TGTGCCAGCAGTTTTGTGAGGTCCTCCTACAATGAGCAGTTCTTC. Its translation is CASSFVRSSYNEQFF.

This rearrangement joins TRBV7-2 to TRBJ1-3, with 7 nucleotides matching TRBD1. V was pared by 5 bases and J by 2 bases, with 3 bases of the junction left unmatched. Germline-derived CDR1 and CDR2 are SGHTA and FQGNSA. CDR3 length: 14 residues. CDR3 sequence reads: CASSLTGTGNTIYF. The CDR3 DNA sequence: TGTGCCAGCAGCCTGACAGGGACTGGAAACACCATATATTTT. The full variable domain, completed using reference TRBV7-2 and TRBJ1-3, is GAGVSQSPSNKVTEKGKDVELRCDPISGHTALYWYRQSLGQGLEFLIYFQGNSAPDKSGLPSDRFSAERTGGSVSTLTIQRTQQEDSAVYLCASSLTGTGNTIYFGEGSWLTVV.

The chain recombines TRBV6-2 or TRBV6-3 with TRBJ2-5, with D unclear. Deletions cut 4 bases from V and 9 bases from J, with 15 bases between. Germline V lookup: CDR1 MNHEY, CDR2 SVGEGT. The CDR3 has 13 amino acids. DNA of the CDR3: TGTGCCAGCAGTTTGGAGATCAAGGTCGCCCAGTACTTC. It yields the protein CASSLEIKVAQYF.

The rearrangement links TRBV5-1 to TRBJ2-5; 8 bases agree with TRBD1. The CDR3 contains 15 residues. The germline V gene encodes CDR1 SGHRS and CDR2 YFSETQ. The J segment lost 1 base and the V segment lost 4 bases, leaving 6 bases of the junction unmatched. The CDR3 DNA reads TGCGCCAGCAGCCTGTCCGGGACAGGCCAAGAGACCCAGTACTTC. It yields the protein CASSLSGTGQETQYF.